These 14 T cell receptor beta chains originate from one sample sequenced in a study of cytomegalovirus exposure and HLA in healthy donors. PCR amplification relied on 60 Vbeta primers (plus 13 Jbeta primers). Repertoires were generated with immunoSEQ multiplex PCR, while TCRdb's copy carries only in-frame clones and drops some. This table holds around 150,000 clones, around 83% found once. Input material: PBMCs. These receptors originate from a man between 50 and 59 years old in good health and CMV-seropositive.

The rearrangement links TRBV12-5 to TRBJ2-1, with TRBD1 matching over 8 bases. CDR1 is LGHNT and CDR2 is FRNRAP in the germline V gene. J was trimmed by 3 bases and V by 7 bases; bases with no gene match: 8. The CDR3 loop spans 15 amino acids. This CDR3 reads CASALSDRGYNEQFF. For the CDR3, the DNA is TGTGCTAGTGCTCTCTCCGACAGGGGCTACAATGAGCAGTTCTTC.

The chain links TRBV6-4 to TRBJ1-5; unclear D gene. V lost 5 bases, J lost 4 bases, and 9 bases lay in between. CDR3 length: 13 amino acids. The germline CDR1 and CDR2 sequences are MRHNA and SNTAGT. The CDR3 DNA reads TGTGCCAGCAGTACAAGTGTAAATCAGCCCCAGCATTTT. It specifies CASSTSVNQPQHF.

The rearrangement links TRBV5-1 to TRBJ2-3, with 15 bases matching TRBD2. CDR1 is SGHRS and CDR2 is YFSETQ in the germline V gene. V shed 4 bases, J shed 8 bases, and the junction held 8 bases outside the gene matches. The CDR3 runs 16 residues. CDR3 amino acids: CASSIGLAGGQGTQYF. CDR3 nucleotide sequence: TGCGCCAGCAGCATAGGACTAGCGGGGGGGCAGGGTACGCAGTATTTT.

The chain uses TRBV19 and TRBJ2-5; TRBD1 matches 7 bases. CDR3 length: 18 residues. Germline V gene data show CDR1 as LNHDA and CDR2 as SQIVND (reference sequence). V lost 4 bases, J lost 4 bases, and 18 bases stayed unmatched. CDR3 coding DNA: TGTGCCAGTAGTAAGGGCTTGCCGAGACAGGGTTTTGGAGAGACCCAGTACTTC. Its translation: CASSKGLPRQGFGETQYF.

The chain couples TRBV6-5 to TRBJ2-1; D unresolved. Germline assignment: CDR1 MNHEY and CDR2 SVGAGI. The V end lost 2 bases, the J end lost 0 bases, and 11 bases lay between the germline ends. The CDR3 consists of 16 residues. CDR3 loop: CASSYAPATSYNEQFF. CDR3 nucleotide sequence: TGTGCCAGCAGTTACGCCCCAGCGACCTCCTACAATGAGCAGTTCTTC.

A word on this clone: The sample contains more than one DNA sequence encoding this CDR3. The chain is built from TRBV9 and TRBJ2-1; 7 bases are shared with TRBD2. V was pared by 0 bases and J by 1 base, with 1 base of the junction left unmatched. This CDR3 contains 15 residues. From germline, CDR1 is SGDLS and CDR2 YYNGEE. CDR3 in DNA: TGTGCCAGCAGCGTAGCGGGAGGTTCCTACAATGAGCAGTTCTTC. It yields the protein CASSVAGGSYNEQFF. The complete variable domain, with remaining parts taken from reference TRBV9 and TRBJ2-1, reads DSGVTQTPKHLITATGQRVTLRCSPRSGDLSVYWYQQSLDQGLQFLIQYYNGEERAKGNILERFSAQQFPDLHSELNLSSLELGDSALYFCASSVAGGSYNEQFFGPGTRLTVL.

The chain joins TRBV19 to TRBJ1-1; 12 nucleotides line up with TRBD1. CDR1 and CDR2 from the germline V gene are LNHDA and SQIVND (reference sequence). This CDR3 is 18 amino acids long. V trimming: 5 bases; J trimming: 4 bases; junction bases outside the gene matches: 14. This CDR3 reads CASSFPPGQGARGTEAFF. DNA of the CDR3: TGTGCCAGTAGTTTCCCTCCGGGACAGGGGGCAAGGGGCACTGAAGCTTTCTTT.

The CDR3 loop is CASSDGPGGLGNEQFF. The CDR3, as DNA: TGTGCCAGCAGCGACGGGCCGGGGGGGTTGGGTAATGAGCAGTTCTTC. J is TRBJ2-1 and V is TRBV7-7; 8 bases are shared with TRBD2. V lost 5 bases and J lost 7; bases outside the gene matches: 13. Germline V gene data show CDR1 as SSHAT and CDR2 as FNYEAQ (reference sequence). The CDR3 runs 16 residues.

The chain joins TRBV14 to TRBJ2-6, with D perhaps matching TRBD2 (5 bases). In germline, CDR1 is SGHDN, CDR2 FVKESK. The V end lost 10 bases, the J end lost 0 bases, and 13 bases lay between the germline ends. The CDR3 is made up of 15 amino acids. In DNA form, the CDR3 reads TGTGCCACCGCGGGCGAAAACTCTGGGGCCAACGTCCTGACTTTC. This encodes CATAGENSGANVLTF.

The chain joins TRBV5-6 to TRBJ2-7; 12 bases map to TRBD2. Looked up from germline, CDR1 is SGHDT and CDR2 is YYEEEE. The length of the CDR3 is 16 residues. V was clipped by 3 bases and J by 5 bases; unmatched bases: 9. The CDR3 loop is CASSYLTSGGKNEQYF. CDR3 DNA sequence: TGTGCCAGCAGCTACCTGACTAGCGGGGGCAAGAACGAGCAGTACTTC.

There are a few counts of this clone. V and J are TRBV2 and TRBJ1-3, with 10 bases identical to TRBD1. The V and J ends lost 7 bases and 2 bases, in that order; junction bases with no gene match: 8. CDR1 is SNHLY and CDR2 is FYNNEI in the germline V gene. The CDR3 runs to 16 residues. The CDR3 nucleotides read TGTGCCAGCACCTTCGGGACAGGGGTAACTGGAAACACCATATATTTT. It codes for CASTFGTGVTGNTIYF.

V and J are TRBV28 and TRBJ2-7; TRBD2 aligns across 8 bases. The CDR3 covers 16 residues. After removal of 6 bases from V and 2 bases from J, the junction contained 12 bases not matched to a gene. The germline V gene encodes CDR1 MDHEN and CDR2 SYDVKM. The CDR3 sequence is CASSSPSAGGTYEQYF. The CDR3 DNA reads TGTGCCAGCAGCTCCCCCTCGGCGGGGGGCACCTACGAGCAGTACTTC.

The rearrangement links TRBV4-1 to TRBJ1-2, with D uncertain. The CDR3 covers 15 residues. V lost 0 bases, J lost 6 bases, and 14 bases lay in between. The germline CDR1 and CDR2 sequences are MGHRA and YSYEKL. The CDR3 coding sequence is TGCGCCAGCAGCCAAGATGAGGGAGCATGGGATGGCTACACCTTC. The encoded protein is CASSQDEGAWDGYTF.

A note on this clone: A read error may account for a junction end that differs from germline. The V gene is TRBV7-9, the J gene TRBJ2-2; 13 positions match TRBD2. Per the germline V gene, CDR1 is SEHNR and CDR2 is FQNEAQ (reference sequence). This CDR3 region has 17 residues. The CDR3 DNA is TGTTCCAGCAGCGATTCGGGACTAGCGGGGTACACCGGGGAGCTGTTTTTT. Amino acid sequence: CSSSDSGLAGYTGELFF.